What follows is one T cell receptor (beta chain) and its context. The antigen remains unidentified. These data belong to a study of regulatory T cells in long-lasting Graves disease. The study's findings and limits: Persistent disease was associated with favored TRBV28 usage and with favored use of TRBJ1-2 and TRBJ2-5. Sharing of public clonotypes was greater in persistent patients (under 3,000) than in new patients (around 890).

CDR1 and CDR2 from the germline V gene are SEHNR and FQNEAQ (reference sequence). This CDR3 contains 20 residues. Losses at the gene ends were 6 bases for V and 2 bases for J; bases not matched to a gene: 16. Combining iRepertoire HTBI primers with Arm-PCR of CDR3 regions, the authors built TCR beta libraries. TCRdb analysed the multiplex PCR reads with MiXCR anew, one entry per CDR3 protein. The table lists around 450,000 distinct CDR3 sequences, 15% to 20% of them singletons. Time point specified: newly diagnosed GD, antithyroid drugs for less than 3 months. Researchers made the TCR library from RNA that was extracted from PBMCs. These data also formed part of another study, on T cells in Graves' hyperthyroidism and ophthalmopathy.

The source material was peripheral blood mononuclear cells (PBMCs), sampled at new diagnosis, from a patient treated with antithyroid drugs. This sequence joins TRBV7-9 and TRBJ2-1; the match to TRBD2 covers 13 bases. This sequence was found in a man aged 35 to 55 with Graves disease. The CDR3: CASSPPTGTSGIEAYNEQFF. DNA for the CDR3: TGTGCCAGCAGTCCGCCAACCGGGACTAGCGGGATAGAAGCCTACAATGAGCAGTTCTTC.